This T cell receptor beta chain appears in the sequencing data of a study of blood T cell repertoires in COVID-19. Study-level information: Acute-phase and convalescent COVID-19 samples originated in the United States, Italy and Spain. From T cells, B-cell-depleted T cells, or PBMCs came the material, which was cDNA or gDNA.

In the original analysis: Estimated nucleated cell counts came from reference gene primer amplification. TCRdb keeps only in-frame clones here, not all; method: immunoSEQ multiplex PCR. Clone size and the V and J calls come from that table; the DNA yielded D and trimming. The data show about 230,000 clones, around 83% seen once. The CDR3 has 15 residues. Germline assignment: CDR1 SGHVS and CDR2 FQNEAQ. The V end was cut by 6 bases, the J end by 3 bases, with 15 bases between. The sample was peripheral blood. This sequence originates from a woman between 45 and 65 years old with acute or convalescent COVID-19. V usage is TRBV7-8 and J usage is TRBJ1-5; a weak D match, TRBD1 (5 bases). The CDR3 is CASSSTQGNNQPQHF. CDR3 DNA sequence: TGTGCCAGCAGTTCCACGCAGGGCAACAATCAGCCCCAGCATTTT.